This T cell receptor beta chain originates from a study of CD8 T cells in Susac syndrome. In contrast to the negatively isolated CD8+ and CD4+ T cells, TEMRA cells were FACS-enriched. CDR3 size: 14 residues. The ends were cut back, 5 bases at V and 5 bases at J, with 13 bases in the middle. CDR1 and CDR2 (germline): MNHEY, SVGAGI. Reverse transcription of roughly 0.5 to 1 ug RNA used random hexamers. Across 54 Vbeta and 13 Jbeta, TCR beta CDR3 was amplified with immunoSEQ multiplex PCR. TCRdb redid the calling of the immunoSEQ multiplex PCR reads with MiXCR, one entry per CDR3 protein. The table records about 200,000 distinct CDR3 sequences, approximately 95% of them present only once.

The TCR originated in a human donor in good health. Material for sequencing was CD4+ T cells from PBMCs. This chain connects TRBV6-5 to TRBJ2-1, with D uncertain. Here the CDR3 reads CASSGWQANNEQFF. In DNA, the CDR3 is TGTGCCAGCAGTGGATGGCAGGCAAACAATGAGCAGTTCTTC.